A single sample is the source of the 29 T cell receptor beta chains below, sequenced in a study of shared clonotypes between healthy human individuals. Clones were sequenced by immunoSEQ multiplex PCR, and TCRdb holds only the in-frame ones, with some missing. The sample gives some 2,500,000 clones, less than 95% of which show up once; 0.37% is in the top ten. Sequencing input: naive CD4+ T cells from PBMCs. The subset was: CD45RA+ positively selected. The source of these receptors is a young man in good health. Some clones in this sample may be carry-over from other donors' samples.

CDR3 coding DNA: TGTGCCAGCAGCTTGAAGCTGGGAGGGTTTTACTATGGCTACACCTTC. Its protein is CASSLKLGGFYYGYTF. The chain links TRBV5-6 to TRBJ1-2, with D hard to call. The CDR3 covers 16 residues. Trimming took off 1 base at V and 3 bases at J, with 16 bases between the two ends. Germline values: CDR1 SGHDT, CDR2 YYEEEE. Full variable domain (missing parts from reference TRBV5-6 and TRBJ1-2): DAGVTQSPTHLIKTRGQQVTLRCSPKSGHDTVSWYQQALGQGPQFIFQYYEEEERQRGNFPDRFSGHQFPNYSSELNVNALLLGDSALYLCASSLKLGGFYYGYTFGSGTRLTVV.

The genes are TRBV30 and TRBJ2-7, with D maybe TRBD1 (5 bases). Trimming removed 0 bases at V and 6 bases at J, with 12 bases between. This CDR3 is 13 amino acids long. Germline V gene lookup returns CDR1 GTSNPN and CDR2 SVGIG (reference sequence). The CDR3 sequence is CAWSVSTDGEQYF. Here the CDR3 DNA reads TGTGCCTGGAGTGTATCGACAGATGGCGAGCAGTACTTC.

The chain links TRBV14 to TRBJ2-1; 7 bases map to TRBD1. Germline V gives CDR1 SGHDN, CDR2 FVKESK. This CDR3 has 15 residues. V gave up 4 bases and J gave up 3 bases; unmatched junction bases: 6. As DNA, the CDR3 is TGTGCCAGCAGCCTCCGGGACAGCCTCTACAATGAGCAGTTCTTC. Translation: CASSLRDSLYNEQFF. Together with reference TRBV14 and TRBJ2-1, the CDR3 gives the full variable domain: EAGVTQFPSHSVIEKGQTVTLRCDPISGHDNLYWYRRVMGKEIKFLLHFVKESKQDESGMPNNRFLAERTGGTYSTLKVQPAELEDSGVYFCASSLRDSLYNEQFFGPGTRLTVL.

The rearrangement joins TRBV6-1 to TRBJ1-2, with 12 bases aligning to TRBD1. V shed 2 bases, J shed 7 bases, and the junction held 5 bases outside the gene matches. CDR1 is MNHNS and CDR2 is SASEGT in the germline V gene. The CDR3 is 15 residues long. As DNA, the CDR3 is TGTGCCAGCAGTGAACCGGGACAGGGGGCTCGTGGCTACACCTTC. Protein: CASSEPGQGARGYTF.

This chain links TRBV11-1 with TRBJ2-7; 12 bases line up with TRBD2. From germline, CDR1 is SGHAT and CDR2 FQDESV (reference sequence). This CDR3 has 16 amino acids. Trimming took 0 bases from V and 1 from J; bases not matched to a gene: 1. Written as DNA, the CDR3 is TGTGCCAGCAGCTTAGCTACTAGCGGGAGGTCCTACGAGCAGTACTTC. Protein sequence: CASSLATSGRSYEQYF.

The rearrangement joins TRBV27 to TRBJ1-2; 7 bases match TRBD1. Per the germline V gene, CDR1 is MNHEY and CDR2 is SMNVEV (reference sequence). The CDR3 contains 14 residues. J was trimmed by 6 bases and V by 6 bases; bases with no gene match: 10. The CDR3: CASSPSTGSNGYTF. The CDR3 region has the DNA TGTGCCAGCAGCCCCTCGACAGGGTCAAATGGCTACACCTTC.

V is TRBV19 and J is TRBJ2-7; D is perhaps TRBD2 (5 bases). V was trimmed by 4 bases and J by 2 bases, leaving 15 bases between them. Germline V gives CDR1 LNHDA, CDR2 SQIVND (reference sequence). The CDR3 has 15 amino acids. The CDR3 coding sequence is TGTGCCAGTAGTAAGAATAGTGCGGGCACCTACGAGCAGTACTTC. Translating gives CASSKNSAGTYEQYF.

This chain uses TRBV28 with TRBJ2-1, with D possibly being TRBD2 (6 bases). Trimming cost V 8 bases and J 6 bases, with 20 bases left between them. This CDR3 comprises 15 residues. Germline CDR1 and CDR2: MDHEN and SYDVKM. CDR3 loop: CASLGTSWDSNEQFF. The CDR3 DNA reads as TGTGCCAGCCTCGGGACTTCTTGGGACTCCAATGAGCAGTTCTTC.

This clone was recorded once. The chain joins TRBV25-1 to TRBJ1-6; D unresolved. The CDR3 has 15 residues. Per germline, CDR1 MGHDK and CDR2 SYGVNS. The V and J ends lost 4 bases and 9 bases respectively, with 16 bases between them. CDR3 DNA sequence: TGTGCCAGCAGTGCCTGGGAGGGCCGAGCTTCACCCCTCCACTTT. It translates to CASSAWEGRASPLHF.

The gene calls are TRBV7-8 and TRBJ1-6; 10 bases agree with TRBD1. V trimming: 5 bases; J trimming: 8 bases; junction bases outside the gene matches: 9. Germline assignment: CDR1 SGHVS and CDR2 FQNEAQ. This CDR3 contains 16 residues. CDR3 in DNA: TGTGCCAGCAGCCTGGCAGGACAGGGGGTTTATTCACCCCTCCACTTT. Its translation: CASSLAGQGVYSPLHF.

V usage is TRBV7-7 and J usage is TRBJ2-7; TRBD1 matches at 9 bases. The CDR3 spans 15 residues. Trimming took 0 bases from V and 3 from J; bases not matched to a gene: 3. Germline CDR1 SSHAT, CDR2 FNYEAQ (reference sequence). The CDR3 here is CASSLARDRVYEQYF. The DNA of the CDR3 is TGTGCCAGCAGCTTAGCCCGGGACAGGGTCTACGAGCAGTACTTC.

The gene calls are TRBV7-2 and TRBJ2-1; D is unresolved. V dropped 1 base and J dropped 4 bases, with 14 bases sitting between them. The germline V gene has CDR1 SGHTA and CDR2 FQGNSA. The CDR3 covers 16 residues. In DNA form, the CDR3 reads TGTGCCAGCAGCTTAGGTGGTACCCAGTCGTACAATGAGCAGTTCTTC. Residues: CASSLGGTQSYNEQFF.

The rearrangement uses TRBV28 and TRBJ1-1; D not resolved. Trimming removed 5 bases from V and 6 bases from J, with 13 bases in between. Germline V gene sequence: CDR1 MDHEN, CDR2 SYDVKM. CDR3 length: 13 amino acids. The CDR3 region is CASSTRVRAEAFF. CDR3 bases: TGTGCCAGCAGTACTCGGGTACGCGCTGAAGCTTTCTTT. Complete variable domain (other parts from reference TRBV28 and TRBJ1-1): DVKVTQSSRYLVKRTGEKVFLECVQDMDHENMFWYRQDPGLGLRLIYFSYDVKMKEKGDIPEGYSVSREKKERFSLILESASTNQTSMYLCASSTRVRAEAFFGQGTRLTVV.

In this sample, this clone turned up once. The J gene is TRBJ2-7, the V gene TRBV5-1, with 7 bases lining up with TRBD2. Germline lookup yields CDR1 SGHRS and CDR2 YFSETQ. The CDR3 loop spans 14 amino acids. Germline trimming cut 1 base from V and 5 bases from J; bases unmatched to any gene: 6. DNA for the CDR3: TGCGCCAGCAGCTTGAGCGGGGAACGGGACGAGCAGTACTTC. It is translated as CASSLSGERDEQYF. The full variable domain, completed using reference TRBV5-1 and TRBJ2-7, is KAGVTQTPRYLIKTRGQQVTLSCSPISGHRSVSWYQQTPGQGLQFLFEYFSETQRNKGNFPGRFSGRQFSNSRSEMNVSTLELGDSALYLCASSLSGERDEQYFGPGTRLTVT.

This rearrangement joins TRBV6-1 to TRBJ2-7; tentatively, D is TRBD2 (7 bases). Germline values: CDR1 MNHNS, CDR2 SASEGT. There are 14 residues in the CDR3. V was pared by 11 bases and J by 0 bases, with 17 bases between. CDR3 region: CASGGGGSSYEQYF. The CDR3 DNA is TGTGCCTCCGGGGGCGGGGGTAGCTCCTACGAGCAGTACTTC.

The V and J genes are TRBV7-2 and TRBJ2-3; possibly TRBD2 for D (7 bases). With 6 bases removed from V and 4 bases from J, the gap between germline ends came to 23 bases. The CDR3 contains 17 residues. Germline CDR1 and CDR2: SGHTA and FQGNSA. As DNA, the CDR3 is TGTGCCAGCAGTCACCGGTGGGCGGGAGAGGGGGCAGATACGCAGTATTTT. It encodes CASSHRWAGEGADTQYF. Complete variable domain (other parts from reference TRBV7-2 and TRBJ2-3): GAGVSQSPSNKVTEKGKDVELRCDPISGHTALYWYRQSLGQGLEFLIYFQGNSAPDKSGLPSDRFSAERTGGSVSTLTIQRTQQEDSAVYLCASSHRWAGEGADTQYFGPGTRLTVL.

This rearrangement joins TRBV14 to TRBJ1-1, with D possibly TRBD1 on 5 matching bases. In germline, CDR1 is SGHDN, CDR2 FVKESK. V was pared by 0 bases and J by 11 bases, with 16 bases between. The CDR3 length is 14 residues. The CDR3 loop reads CASSQDLDSGEAFF. CDR3 nucleotide sequence: TGTGCCAGCAGCCAAGATCTTGACAGCGGGGAGGCTTTCTTT.

This sequence joins TRBV4-3 and TRBJ2-1; D not resolved. CDR1 is LGHNA and CDR2 is YSLEER in the germline V gene. There are 12 residues in the CDR3. The V and J ends lost 4 bases and 8 bases respectively, with 9 bases between them. The CDR3: CASSPPPHEQFF. In DNA, the CDR3 is TGCGCCAGCAGCCCACCCCCCCATGAGCAGTTCTTC.

This clone is a singleton in its sample. V gene TRBV9 combines with J gene TRBJ2-1; 9 nucleotides agree with TRBD2. The CDR3 totals 15 residues. Looked up from germline, CDR1 is SGDLS and CDR2 is YYNGEE. V was pared by 4 bases and J by 9 bases, with 11 bases of the junction left unmatched. The CDR3 nucleotides read TGTGCCAGCAGCCCGTTGGGCCTAGCGGGAACTGAGCAGTTCTTC. This gives the protein CASSPLGLAGTEQFF. Combining the CDR3 with reference TRBV9 and TRBJ2-1 gives the whole variable domain DSGVTQTPKHLITATGQRVTLRCSPRSGDLSVYWYQQSLDQGLQFLIQYYNGEERAKGNILERFSAQQFPDLHSELNLSSLELGDSALYFCASSPLGLAGTEQFFGPGTRLTVL.

The chain links TRBV28 to TRBJ1-1; 10 nucleotides match TRBD1. Trimming at V came to 8 bases and at J to 7 bases, leaving 7 bases not matched to a gene. CDR1 MDHEN and CDR2 SYDVKM come from the germline V gene. This CDR3 is 13 amino acids long. In nucleotides, the CDR3 is TGTGCCAGCGGGACAGGGGCGAGACATGAAGCTTTCTTT. This gives the protein CASGTGARHEAFF.

This sequence joins TRBV5-1 and TRBJ2-5; weak D call: TRBD2 (7 bases). Germline V gene sequence: CDR1 SGHRS, CDR2 YFSETQ. CDR3 length: 13 amino acids. V was clipped by 5 bases and J by 5 bases, with 13 bases between them. CDR3 DNA sequence: TGCGCCAGCAGTGGGGGCGGGAGTGAGACCCAGTACTTC. Translating it yields CASSGGGSETQYF.

This rearrangement joins TRBV7-2 to TRBJ2-1; 8 positions match TRBD2. Germline trimming cut 1 base from V and 5 bases from J; bases unmatched to any gene: 7. The CDR3 totals 16 residues. Per germline, CDR1 SGHTA and CDR2 FQGNSA. The CDR3 region has the DNA TGTGCCAGCAGCTTAGTTTGGGCTAGCGGGCACAATGAGCAGTTCTTC. This gives the protein CASSLVWASGHNEQFF.

This clone is a singleton in its sample. The chain is built from TRBV9 and TRBJ2-7, with 7 bases fitting TRBD2. This CDR3 contains 15 residues. Germline V gene sequence: CDR1 SGDLS, CDR2 YYNGEE. Losses at the gene ends were 3 bases for V and 4 bases for J; bases not matched to a gene: 10. This CDR3 reads CASSARGGGYYEQYF. In DNA, the CDR3 is TGTGCCAGCAGCGCCCGTGGGGGGGGTTATTACGAGCAGTACTTC.

The CDR3 DNA follows: TGTGCCAGCAGTTTATTGGGGACAACTAATGAAAAACTGTTTTTT. Its translation: CASSLLGTTNEKLFF. The chain combines TRBV28 with TRBJ1-4; the D is unclear. V gave up 1 base and J gave up 0 bases, with 6 bases separating them. CDR1 is MDHEN and CDR2 is SYDVKM in the germline V gene. The CDR3 is 15 residues long.

Turning to this clone: At the DNA level, this CDR3 is encoded by other sequences in the same sample as well. This rearrangement joins TRBV28 to TRBJ2-5; D may be TRBD1 or TRBD2 (6 bases each). Germline V gene sequence: CDR1 MDHEN, CDR2 SYDVKM. CDR3 length equals 14 residues. With 6 bases removed from V and 5 bases from J, the gap between germline ends came to 16 bases. The CDR3 DNA follows: TGTGCCAGCAGCCTCCTTGGGGGGCGTGAGACCCAGTACTTC. It encodes CASSLLGGRETQYF. The full variable domain, its missing parts supplied by reference TRBV28 and TRBJ2-5, is DVKVTQSSRYLVKRTGEKVFLECVQDMDHENMFWYRQDPGLGLRLIYFSYDVKMKEKGDIPEGYSVSREKKERFSLILESASTNQTSMYLCASSLLGGRETQYFGPGTRLLVL.

The chain uses TRBV2 and TRBJ1-4; TRBD1 might be the D (6 bases). Per the germline V gene, CDR1 is SNHLY and CDR2 is FYNNEI. Trimming took 6 bases from V and 5 from J, leaving 13 bases between them. There are 14 residues in the CDR3. This chain's CDR3 is CASRETGKNEKLFF. For the CDR3, the DNA is TGTGCCAGCAGGGAAACAGGGAAAAATGAAAAACTGTTTTTT.

This rearrangement joins TRBV11-2 to TRBJ2-7; TRBD2 aligns across 8 bases. V shed 7 bases, J shed 0 bases, and the junction held 11 bases outside the gene matches. Germline loops: CDR1 SGHAT, CDR2 FQNNGV. The CDR3 length is 16 residues. DNA for the CDR3: TGTGCCAGCACCTCAAACGCGGGGGGCGCCTCCTACGAGCAGTACTTC. Its protein is CASTSNAGGASYEQYF.

The chain has TRBV28 and TRBJ2-1, with 12 bases lining up with TRBD1. V was pared by 3 bases and J by 7 bases, with 7 bases of the junction left unmatched. CDR1 MDHEN and CDR2 SYDVKM come from the germline V gene. This CDR3 comprises 16 residues. The CDR3, as DNA: TGTGCCAGCAGTTTGGTCGGGACAGGGGGCATTAATGAGCAGTTCTTC. Amino acid sequence: CASSLVGTGGINEQFF. Full variable domain (rest looked up from reference TRBV28 and TRBJ2-1): DVKVTQSSRYLVKRTGEKVFLECVQDMDHENMFWYRQDPGLGLRLIYFSYDVKMKEKGDIPEGYSVSREKKERFSLILESASTNQTSMYLCASSLVGTGGINEQFFGPGTRLTVL.

The J gene is TRBJ2-1, the V gene TRBV6-1; D is uncertain. This CDR3 has 11 residues. Germline-derived CDR1 and CDR2 are MNHNS and SASEGT. Trimming left V 4 bases short and J 15 bases short, with 13 bases between. In DNA form, the CDR3 reads TGTGCCAGCAGTGTGGGGTTTGTACCGTTCTTC. Its protein is CASSVGFVPFF.